One sample yielded the 10 T cell receptor beta chains listed below, sequenced in a study of T cell repertoires in cytomegalovirus infection. TCRdb reprocessed the reads via MiXCR and lists one record per CDR3 protein. The repertoire holds 680,000 or so distinct CDR3 sequences, 33% seen once, with roughly 18% in the top ten. No antigen has been identified for these receptors. This material consisted of cultured PBMCs, taken from culture after CMV antigen stimulation. These receptors originate from a human donor in good health (CMV status not recorded). Some clones in this sample may be carry-over from other donors' samples.

The chain combines TRBV20-1 with TRBJ1-2; D is unclear. Between the trimmed V and J ends, which lost 0 bases and 8 bases, there was a span of 10 bases. The germline gives CDR1 DFQATT, CDR2 SNEGSKA (reference sequence). CDR3 length equals 12 residues. CDR3 sequence: CSARDSMRGYTF. CDR3 nucleotide sequence: TGCAGTGCTAGAGATAGCATGAGGGGCTACACCTTC.

There are a few counts of this clonotype. This chain joins TRBV20-1 and TRBJ2-3; the D gene is possibly TRBD2 (6 bases). This CDR3 has 15 amino acids. V dropped 5 bases and J dropped 4 bases, with 19 bases sitting between them. The germline CDR1 and CDR2 sequences are DFQATT and SNEGSKA (reference sequence). This chain's CDR3 is CSASPRQGGSDTQYF. CDR3 sequence (DNA): TGCAGTGCTTCCCCCCGGCAGGGAGGTTCAGATACGCAGTATTTT.

This chain connects TRBV11-1 to TRBJ2-1; tentative D call: TRBD1 (6 bases). The CDR3 is made up of 12 amino acids. Germline loops: CDR1 SGHAT, CDR2 FQDESV (reference sequence). Trimming removed 3 bases at V and 10 bases at J, with 10 bases between. The CDR3 DNA is TGTGCCAGCAGCTTTGCAGGGGACGAGCAGTTCTTC. This encodes CASSFAGDEQFF.

The CDR3 is CASSAEDPSTDTQYF. The CDR3 DNA sequence: TGTGCCAGCAGCGCCGAGGACCCTAGCACAGATACGCAGTATTTT. The chain combines TRBV9 with TRBJ2-3; D unclear. The germline V gene encodes CDR1 SGDLS and CDR2 YYNGEE. Deletions cut 3 bases from V and 0 bases from J, with 11 bases between. The CDR3 totals 15 residues.

This clonotype came up a few times. The rearrangement uses TRBV18 and TRBJ2-3; no clear D. The CDR3 loop spans 15 amino acids. Germline V CDR1 and CDR2: KGHSH, LQKENI. The V and J ends lost 3 bases and 3 bases respectively, with 13 bases between them. The CDR3 loop reads CASSPFEGSTDTQYF. As DNA, the CDR3 is TGTGCCAGCTCACCCTTCGAAGGGTCAACAGATACGCAGTATTTT.

This clonotype was picked up many times. V usage is TRBV7-8 and J usage is TRBJ2-2; D could derive from TRBD1 or TRBD2 (5 bases each). The germline V gene encodes CDR1 SGHVS and CDR2 FQNEAQ. The length of the CDR3 is 13 residues. The V end lost 4 bases, the J end lost 5 bases, and 8 bases lay between the germline ends. CDR3 protein: CASSWDHTGELFF. The CDR3 DNA sequence: TGTGCCAGCAGCTGGGACCATACCGGGGAGCTGTTTTTT.

In regard to this clonotype: Compared with germline, one end of the junction differs, possibly owing to a read error. V is TRBV12-3 or TRBV12-4 and J is TRBJ2-1; 10 bases match TRBD2. The CDR3 has 13 amino acids. As DNA, the CDR3 is TGTGCCAGCAGCCCAACTAGCGGGGCTCCGCCCGGCTTC. It encodes CASSPTSGAPPGF.

This chain links TRBV12-3 or TRBV12-4 with TRBJ1-2; D unclear. CDR3 length: 15 residues. The V gene lost 6 bases and the J gene lost 0 bases, with 14 bases spanning the gap. CDR3 amino acids: CASSQAGTTNYGYTF. Here the CDR3 DNA reads TGTGCCAGCAGCCAAGCAGGCACCACTAACTATGGCTACACCTTC.

V is TRBV6-2 or TRBV6-3 and J is TRBJ2-6; 7 positions match TRBD1. The CDR3 spans 17 residues. Losses at the gene ends were 10 bases for V and 1 base for J; bases not matched to a gene: 13. CDR1 MNHEY and CDR2 SVGEGT come from the germline V gene. The CDR3 nucleotides read TGTGCCACCCTGGGACCGGGACAGAATTCTGGGGCCAACGTCCTGACTTTC. The encoded protein is CATLGPGQNSGANVLTF.

This clonotype was detected a few times. CDR3 region: CASSQGPFGKNTEAFF. CDR3 in DNA: TGCGCCAGCAGCCAAGGCCCCTTCGGGAAGAACACTGAAGCTTTCTTT. This chain uses TRBV4-1 with TRBJ1-1; D gene uncertain. Germline assignment: CDR1 MGHRA and CDR2 YSYEKL. CDR3 length: 16 amino acids. The V end lost 1 base, the J end lost 1 base, and 13 bases lay between the germline ends.